The next 13 T cell receptor beta chains were all read from a single sample in a study of shared clonotypes between healthy human individuals. Produced via immunoSEQ multiplex PCR; TCRdb's table is partial and in-frame only. The sample has about 2.4 million clones; roughly 93% are singletons. Sequencing input: naive CD4+ T cells from PBMCs. Documented subset: CD45RA+ positively selected. These TCRs come from a man aged 18-30 years in good health. Some clones in this sample may be carry-over from other donors' samples.

This clone was seen only once. The chain couples TRBV2 to TRBJ2-7; 10 bases agree with TRBD1. The CDR3 is made up of 15 amino acids. Trimming took 6 bases from V and 4 from J; bases not matched to a gene: 9. Looked up from germline, CDR1 is SNHLY and CDR2 is FYNNEI. In DNA form, the CDR3 reads TGTGCCAGCAGAGCTCTGGGACAGGGGAGTTACGAGCAGTACTTC. This gives the protein CASRALGQGSYEQYF.

The V call is TRBV11-3, the J call TRBJ1-4; 7 bases are a match to TRBD1. Germline lookup yields CDR1 SGHNT and CDR2 YENEEA. CDR3 length: 14 amino acids. Trimming removed 6 bases from V and 5 bases from J; junction bases left unmatched: 6. CDR3 bases: TGTGCCAGCAGACAGGGGAAGGGGAATGAAAAACTGTTTTTT. It encodes CASRQGKGNEKLFF.

The chain recombines TRBV27 with TRBJ2-1, with 8 nucleotides matching TRBD1. The germline CDR1 and CDR2 sequences are MNHEY and SMNVEV (reference sequence). V shed 9 bases, J shed 10 bases, and the junction held 8 bases outside the gene matches. The CDR3 consists of 12 residues. CDR3 loop: CASFQGAGEQFF. DNA for the CDR3: TGTGCCAGTTTCCAGGGGGCAGGGGAGCAGTTCTTC.

The V call is TRBV18, the J call TRBJ2-2, with 7 bases lining up with TRBD2. CDR3 length equals 17 residues. The V and J ends lost 2 bases and 3 bases, in that order; junction bases with no gene match: 9. Germline CDR1 KGHSH, CDR2 LQKENI. The CDR3 protein is CASSPFSSGEYTGELFF. The CDR3 region has the DNA TGTGCCAGCTCACCATTCTCGAGCGGGGAGTACACCGGGGAGCTGTTTTTT.

The chain is built from TRBV4-3 and TRBJ1-3; D may be TRBD1 (5 bases). The germline V gene has CDR1 LGHNA and CDR2 YSLEER. There are 16 residues in the CDR3. V dropped 1 base and J dropped 3 bases, with 13 bases sitting between them. CDR3 protein: CASSQVRLGGGNTIYF. CDR3 nucleotides: TGCGCCAGCAGCCAAGTGCGGCTGGGGGGTGGAAACACCATATATTTT.

Remarks on this clone: The identical CDR3 is also encoded by other nucleotide sequences in the sample. This sequence joins TRBV2 and TRBJ1-1, with 10 bases identical to TRBD1. Germline V gene lookup returns CDR1 SNHLY and CDR2 FYNNEI. The length of the CDR3 is 14 residues. J was trimmed by 1 base and V by 5 bases; bases with no gene match: 1. The CDR3 bases are TGTGCCAGCAGTAGACAGGGGGCGAACACTGAAGCTTTCTTT. It specifies CASSRQGANTEAFF.

This chain uses TRBV28 with TRBJ2-6; D is undetermined. This CDR3 is 15 amino acids long. Germline V gene data show CDR1 as MDHEN and CDR2 as SYDVKM. Trimming stripped 7 bases from V and 0 bases from J, with 10 bases between. In nucleotides, the CDR3 is TGTGCCAGCACTCACTCGAGCTCTGGGGCCAACGTCCTGACTTTC. It specifies CASTHSSSGANVLTF.

The V call is TRBV4-1, the J call TRBJ1-4; no firm D call. The CDR3 loop spans 13 amino acids. Trimming pared 4 bases from V and 5 bases from J, leaving 8 bases between. Germline-derived CDR1 and CDR2 are MGHRA and YSYEKL. CDR3: CASSRPENEKLFF. CDR3 DNA sequence: TGCGCCAGCAGCCGACCCGAAAATGAAAAACTGTTTTTT.

This chain uses TRBV27 with TRBJ2-7; 15 bases match TRBD2. There are 15 residues in the CDR3. Germline lookup yields CDR1 MNHEY and CDR2 SMNVEV (reference sequence). V shed 6 bases, J shed 6 bases, and the junction held 6 bases outside the gene matches. The DNA of the CDR3 is TGTGCCAGCAGCAAATCGGGACTAGCGGGAGGCGAGCAGTACTTC. Translated, it gives CASSKSGLAGGEQYF.

This chain joins TRBV4-1 and TRBJ2-6; unclear D gene. CDR1 MGHRA and CDR2 YSYEKL come from the germline V gene. Trimming left V 3 bases short and J 0 bases short, with 12 bases between. The CDR3 contains 17 residues. The CDR3 bases are TGCGCCAGCAGCCACTTGGCAGCCATCTCTGGGGCCAACGTCCTGACTTTC. This gives the protein CASSHLAAISGANVLTF.

This clone appeared a single time. The chain links TRBV28 to TRBJ2-7; the match to TRBD2 covers 8 bases. The germline V gene encodes CDR1 MDHEN and CDR2 SYDVKM. V shed 2 bases and J 0 bases; nucleotides not matched to a gene: 6. The CDR3 totals 16 residues. This chain's CDR3 is CASSLAGGVTSYEQYF. For the CDR3, the DNA is TGTGCCAGCAGTTTAGCGGGGGGCGTTACCTCCTACGAGCAGTACTTC. Full variable domain (missing parts from reference TRBV28 and TRBJ2-7): DVKVTQSSRYLVKRTGEKVFLECVQDMDHENMFWYRQDPGLGLRLIYFSYDVKMKEKGDIPEGYSVSREKKERFSLILESASTNQTSMYLCASSLAGGVTSYEQYFGPGTRLTVT.

CDR3 loop: CASSIQASTDTQYF. CDR3 DNA sequence: TGTGCCAGTAGTATCCAAGCGAGCACAGATACGCAGTATTTT. The rearrangement joins TRBV19 to TRBJ2-3; no clear D gene. V was pared by 3 bases and J by 0 bases, with 7 bases between. Germline V lookup: CDR1 LNHDA, CDR2 SQIVND (reference sequence). The CDR3 sequence is 14 residues long.

The J gene is TRBJ2-1, the V gene TRBV27, with D hard to call. The CDR3 sequence is 12 residues long. The germline gives CDR1 MNHEY, CDR2 SMNVEV (reference sequence). The V end was cut by 3 bases, the J end by 10 bases, with 10 bases between. The CDR3 DNA follows: TGTGCCAGCAGTTTCTTACGGAAAGAGCAGTTCTTC. Its protein is CASSFLRKEQFF.